This is a list of T cell receptor beta chains from one sample in a study of blood T cell repertoires in COVID-19. The protocol was immunoSEQ multiplex PCR, while the TCRdb copy is restricted to in-frame clones and leaves out a portion. The sample lists fewer than 450,000 clones, roughly 90% occurring once. The sequencing sample was made of peripheral blood. The receptors come from a woman between 65 and 79 years old with COVID-19, enrolled during active disease. Each CDR3 is given with its conserved first and last residue. Each record gives: CDR3 length, D gene, J gene, clone size, V gene, CDR3 protein, CDR3 DNA. D genes are given only for firm matches. Part of the rows lack a size; the others show once, few, many or a class for expanded clones.

cdr3_length: 15; d_call: .; j_call: TRBJ2-3; clone_size: .; v_call: TRBV9; cdr3_aa: CASSVYGSSTDTQYF; cdr3_nt: TGTGCCAGCAGCGTATATGGCTCGAGCACAGATACGCAGTATTTT
cdr3_length: 15; d_call: .; j_call: TRBJ1-2; clone_size: .; v_call: TRBV3-1/TRBV3-2; cdr3_aa: CASSQARGTNYGYTF; cdr3_nt: TGTGCCAGCAGCCAAGCGAGGGGGACTAACTATGGCTACACCTTC
cdr3_length: 15; d_call: .; j_call: TRBJ1-2; clone_size: .; v_call: TRBV30; cdr3_aa: CAWTGTGTLSYGYTF; cdr3_nt: TGTGCCTGGACAGGAACAGGCACCTTGAGCTATGGCTACACCTTC
cdr3_length: 17; d_call: TRBD1; j_call: TRBJ1-6; clone_size: .; v_call: TRBV30; cdr3_aa: CAWRTDRVSSYNSPLHF; cdr3_nt: TGTGCCTGGAGGACGGACAGGGTCAGCTCCTATAATTCACCCCTCCACTTT
cdr3_length: 13; d_call: .; j_call: TRBJ1-3; clone_size: .; v_call: TRBV2; cdr3_aa: CASGAVSGNTIYF; cdr3_nt: TGTGCCAGCGGGGCGGTCTCTGGAAACACCATATATTTT
cdr3_length: 13; d_call: .; j_call: TRBJ1-3; clone_size: .; v_call: TRBV5-6; cdr3_aa: CASSLSRGNTIYF; cdr3_nt: TGTGCCAGCAGCTTGAGCCGGGGAAACACCATATATTTT
cdr3_length: 16; d_call: TRBD2; j_call: TRBJ2-7; clone_size: .; v_call: TRBV7-8; cdr3_aa: CASCQGPAGGTYEQYF; cdr3_nt: TGTGCCAGCTGCCAAGGCCCAGCGGGGGGGACCTACGAGCAGTACTTC
cdr3_length: 13; d_call: TRBD2; j_call: TRBJ2-7; clone_size: .; v_call: TRBV7-2; cdr3_aa: CASSPTSDLGQYF; cdr3_nt: TGTGCCAGCAGTCCTACTAGCGATCTAGGGCAGTACTTC
cdr3_length: 15; d_call: .; j_call: TRBJ1-5; clone_size: .; v_call: TRBV19; cdr3_aa: CASRGGELLNQPQHF; cdr3_nt: TGTGCCAGTAGGGGGGGGGAACTCCTTAATCAGCCCCAGCATTTT
cdr3_length: 15; d_call: TRBD2; j_call: TRBJ2-1; clone_size: .; v_call: TRBV5-4; cdr3_aa: CASSPGTREYNEQFF; cdr3_nt: TGTGCCAGCAGCCCAGGGACTAGGGAATACAATGAGCAGTTCTTC
cdr3_length: 14; d_call: .; j_call: TRBJ1-1; clone_size: once; v_call: TRBV6-6; cdr3_aa: CASSYSGGNTEAFF; cdr3_nt: TGTGCCAGCAGTTACTCAGGGGGGAACACTGAAGCTTTCTTT
cdr3_length: 15; d_call: TRBD1; j_call: TRBJ1-5; clone_size: .; v_call: TRBV10-3; cdr3_aa: CAISESGQGYQPQHF; cdr3_nt: TGTGCCATCAGTGAATCGGGACAGGGGTATCAGCCCCAGCATTTT
cdr3_length: 15; d_call: .; j_call: TRBJ1-2; clone_size: .; v_call: TRBV19; cdr3_aa: CASITPNKIRAGYTF; cdr3_nt: TGTGCCAGTATTACACCAAATAAGATCAGGGCTGGCTACACCTTC
cdr3_length: 15; d_call: TRBD1; j_call: TRBJ2-7; clone_size: .; v_call: TRBV5-6; cdr3_aa: CASSLATGGFYEQYF; cdr3_nt: TGTGCCAGCAGCTTGGCGACAGGGGGCTTCTACGAGCAGTACTTC
cdr3_length: 15; d_call: .; j_call: TRBJ2-3; clone_size: .; v_call: TRBV5-1; cdr3_aa: CASSFPTGPTDTQYF; cdr3_nt: TGCGCCAGCAGCTTCCCGACAGGTCCCACAGATACGCAGTATTTT
cdr3_length: 17; d_call: .; j_call: TRBJ2-7; clone_size: .; v_call: TRBV5-1; cdr3_aa: CASSPDGAGAEIYEQYF; cdr3_nt: TGCGCCAGCAGCCCCGACGGTGCGGGGGCCGAGATCTACGAGCAGTACTTC
cdr3_length: 13; d_call: .; j_call: TRBJ1-2; clone_size: .; v_call: TRBV29-1; cdr3_aa: CSVGWPLNYGYTF; cdr3_nt: TGCAGCGTTGGGTGGCCTCTTAACTATGGCTACACCTTC
cdr3_length: 12; d_call: .; j_call: TRBJ1-6; clone_size: .; v_call: TRBV28; cdr3_aa: CASTRDISPLHF; cdr3_nt: TGTGCCAGCACTCGGGACATTTCACCCCTCCACTTT
cdr3_length: 15; d_call: .; j_call: TRBJ2-1; clone_size: .; v_call: TRBV4-3; cdr3_aa: CASSQVTGSYNEQFF; cdr3_nt: TGCGCCAGCAGCCAAGTCACCGGGAGTTACAATGAGCAGTTCTTC
cdr3_length: 13; d_call: TRBD1; j_call: TRBJ1-1; clone_size: .; v_call: TRBV30; cdr3_aa: CAGTTGAYTEAFF; cdr3_nt: TGTGCCGGGACTACAGGGGCTTACACTGAAGCTTTCTTT
cdr3_length: 13; d_call: .; j_call: TRBJ1-1; clone_size: .; v_call: TRBV6-5; cdr3_aa: CLSYSGGVGKAFF; cdr3_nt: TGTCTCTCTTACTCTGGGGGGGTCGGAAAAGCTTTCTTT
cdr3_length: 14; d_call: .; j_call: TRBJ2-2; clone_size: .; v_call: TRBV11-2; cdr3_aa: CASRPRADTGELFF; cdr3_nt: TGTGCCAGCCGGCCGAGGGCCGACACCGGGGAGCTGTTTTTT
cdr3_length: 13; d_call: .; j_call: TRBJ2-7; clone_size: .; v_call: TRBV6-5; cdr3_aa: CASNGGGQYEQYF; cdr3_nt: TGTGCCAGCAACGGCGGAGGGCAATACGAGCAGTACTTC
cdr3_length: 14; d_call: .; j_call: TRBJ1-1; clone_size: .; v_call: TRBV11-2; cdr3_aa: CASSLEGGLTEAFF; cdr3_nt: TGTGCCAGCAGCTTAGAGGGAGGGTTAACTGAAGCTTTCTTT
cdr3_length: 16; d_call: TRBD1; j_call: TRBJ1-1; clone_size: .; v_call: TRBV6-2/TRBV6-3; cdr3_aa: CASSLRQGEVNTEAFF; cdr3_nt: TGTGCCAGCAGCCTTCGACAGGGGGAAGTGAACACTGAAGCTTTCTTT
cdr3_length: 11; d_call: .; j_call: TRBJ1-5; clone_size: few; v_call: TRBV6-5; cdr3_aa: CASSSFRPQHF; cdr3_nt: TGTGCCAGCAGTTCCTTCCGGCCCCAGCATTTT
cdr3_length: 14; d_call: .; j_call: TRBJ2-1; clone_size: .; v_call: TRBV24-1; cdr3_aa: CATSEASPPNEQFF; cdr3_nt: TGTGCCACCAGTGAGGCTAGCCCCCCAAATGAGCAGTTCTTC
cdr3_length: 14; d_call: TRBD1; j_call: TRBJ1-4; clone_size: .; v_call: TRBV28; cdr3_aa: CASRRQGRVEKLFF; cdr3_nt: TGTGCCAGCAGGAGACAGGGCCGGGTTGAAAAACTGTTTTTT
cdr3_length: 15; d_call: TRBD1; j_call: TRBJ2-1; clone_size: once; v_call: TRBV6-4; cdr3_aa: CASSDSRDRVYEQFF; cdr3_nt: TGTGCCAGCAGTGACTCGAGGGACAGGGTCTATGAGCAGTTCTTC
cdr3_length: 14; d_call: .; j_call: TRBJ2-7; clone_size: .; v_call: TRBV12-5; cdr3_aa: CASATTARSYEQYF; cdr3_nt: TGTGCTAGTGCTACGACAGCGCGCTCCTACGAGCAGTACTTC
cdr3_length: 15; d_call: TRBD1; j_call: TRBJ1-2; clone_size: .; v_call: TRBV10-3; cdr3_aa: CAISATGEQGYGYTF; cdr3_nt: TGTGCCATCAGCGCTACAGGGGAGCAGGGCTATGGCTACACCTTC
cdr3_length: 17; d_call: TRBD1; j_call: TRBJ1-1; clone_size: .; v_call: TRBV5-6; cdr3_aa: CASSLIQGARGNTEAFF; cdr3_nt: TGTGCCAGCAGCTTAATACAGGGGGCGCGGGGGAACACTGAAGCTTTCTTT
cdr3_length: 16; d_call: TRBD2; j_call: TRBJ2-1; clone_size: .; v_call: TRBV2; cdr3_aa: CASSERSGGGYNEQFF; cdr3_nt: TGTGCCAGCAGTGAACGGAGCGGGGGAGGCTACAATGAGCAGTTCTTC
cdr3_length: 15; d_call: TRBD1; j_call: TRBJ1-1; clone_size: .; v_call: TRBV27; cdr3_aa: CASSRNDRGGTEAFF; cdr3_nt: TGTGCCAGCAGTCGAAACGACAGGGGAGGAACTGAAGCTTTCTTT
cdr3_length: 15; d_call: .; j_call: TRBJ2-6; clone_size: once; v_call: TRBV19; cdr3_aa: CASRRQGYGANVLTF; cdr3_nt: TGTGCCAGTAGGCGGCAGGGTTATGGGGCCAACGTCCTGACTTTC
cdr3_length: 16; d_call: TRBD1; j_call: TRBJ1-3; clone_size: .; v_call: TRBV5-1; cdr3_aa: CASSGTGQGAGNTIYF; cdr3_nt: TGCGCCAGCAGCGGAACAGGACAGGGGGCTGGAAACACCATATATTTT
cdr3_length: 15; d_call: TRBD1; j_call: TRBJ2-7; clone_size: .; v_call: TRBV4-3; cdr3_aa: CASSQARQGSYEQYF; cdr3_nt: TGCGCCAGCAGCCAAGCACGACAGGGCTCCTACGAGCAGTACTTC
cdr3_length: 16; d_call: TRBD2; j_call: TRBJ2-1; clone_size: once; v_call: TRBV9; cdr3_aa: CASSVDSGVTYNEQFF; cdr3_nt: TGTGCCAGCAGCGTAGATAGCGGGGTAACCTACAATGAGCAGTTCTTC
cdr3_length: 14; d_call: TRBD1; j_call: TRBJ1-6; clone_size: .; v_call: TRBV5-6; cdr3_aa: CASSVYRGNSPLHF; cdr3_nt: TGTGCCAGCAGCGTGTACAGGGGCAACTCACCCCTCCACTTT
cdr3_length: 15; d_call: TRBD2; j_call: TRBJ2-7; clone_size: many; v_call: TRBV28; cdr3_aa: CASSPTSGGANEQYF; cdr3_nt: TGTGCCAGCAGTCCTACTAGCGGGGGGGCGAACGAGCAGTACTTC
cdr3_length: 14; d_call: .; j_call: TRBJ2-4; clone_size: .; v_call: TRBV24-1; cdr3_aa: CATSDISDTNIQYF; cdr3_nt: TGTGCCACCAGTGATATATCAGACACAAACATTCAGTACTTC
cdr3_length: 13; d_call: TRBD1; j_call: TRBJ2-7; clone_size: .; v_call: TRBV18; cdr3_aa: CASSQDRGGEQYF; cdr3_nt: TGTGCCAGCTCACAGGACAGGGGCGGCGAGCAGTACTTC
cdr3_length: 14; d_call: TRBD1; j_call: TRBJ1-6; clone_size: once; v_call: TRBV9; cdr3_aa: CASSVDRGHSPLHF; cdr3_nt: TGTGCCAGCAGCGTAGACAGGGGGCATTCACCCCTCCACTTT
cdr3_length: 14; d_call: TRBD1; j_call: TRBJ1-2; clone_size: .; v_call: TRBV5-1; cdr3_aa: CASGDRGSNYGYTF; cdr3_nt: TGCGCCAGCGGGGACAGGGGGAGCAACTATGGCTACACCTTC
cdr3_length: 13; d_call: .; j_call: TRBJ1-1; clone_size: once; v_call: TRBV9; cdr3_aa: CASSVGGSTEAFF; cdr3_nt: TGTGCCAGCAGCGTAGGAGGGAGCACTGAAGCTTTCTTT
cdr3_length: 15; d_call: .; j_call: TRBJ2-6; clone_size: .; v_call: TRBV27; cdr3_aa: CASMPDGVGANVLTF; cdr3_nt: TGTGCCAGCATGCCGGATGGAGTCGGGGCCAACGTCCTGACTTTC
cdr3_length: 14; d_call: .; j_call: TRBJ2-5; clone_size: .; v_call: TRBV20-1; cdr3_aa: CSASRGGGGETQYF; cdr3_nt: TGCAGTGCTAGTCGAGGAGGCGGTGGGGAGACCCAGTACTTC
cdr3_length: 19; d_call: .; j_call: TRBJ2-1; clone_size: .; v_call: TRBV21-1; cdr3_aa: CASSKGLAGPRTEYNEQFF; cdr3_nt: TGTGCCAGCAGCAAAGGACTAGCGGGGCCCCGGACCGAATACAATGAGCAGTTCTTC
cdr3_length: 14; d_call: .; j_call: TRBJ1-1; clone_size: .; v_call: TRBV18; cdr3_aa: CASAPSTVNTEAFF; cdr3_nt: TGTGCCAGCGCCCCTTCTACAGTGAACACTGAAGCTTTCTTT
cdr3_length: 16; d_call: TRBD2; j_call: TRBJ2-7; clone_size: .; v_call: TRBV2; cdr3_aa: CAISRNLAGGLLEQYF; cdr3_nt: TGTGCCATCTCCCGCAATTTAGCGGGGGGGCTTCTCGAGCAGTACTTC
cdr3_length: 13; d_call: .; j_call: TRBJ2-7; clone_size: .; v_call: TRBV4-1; cdr3_aa: CASSQDRGYEQYF; cdr3_nt: TGCGCCAGCAGCCAAGATCGGGGCTACGAGCAGTACTTC
cdr3_length: 15; d_call: .; j_call: TRBJ1-1; clone_size: .; v_call: TRBV19; cdr3_aa: CASSISFSTDAEAFF; cdr3_nt: TGTGCCAGTAGTATATCCTTCAGTACAGACGCTGAAGCTTTCTTT
cdr3_length: 13; d_call: .; j_call: TRBJ2-1; clone_size: .; v_call: TRBV5-8; cdr3_aa: CASRHMRYNEQFF; cdr3_nt: TGTGCCAGCAGACATATGAGGTACAATGAGCAGTTCTTC
cdr3_length: 14; d_call: .; j_call: TRBJ2-7; clone_size: .; v_call: TRBV6-5; cdr3_aa: CASSYSSPGYEQYF; cdr3_nt: TGTGCCAGCAGTTACTCGTCACCAGGGTACGAGCAGTACTTC
cdr3_length: 14; d_call: .; j_call: TRBJ1-1; clone_size: .; v_call: TRBV5-1; cdr3_aa: CASRGTGGSTEAFF; cdr3_nt: TGCGCCAGCAGGGGGACCGGGGGGTCCACTGAAGCTTTCTTT
cdr3_length: 16; d_call: TRBD2; j_call: TRBJ2-5; clone_size: few; v_call: TRBV7-2; cdr3_aa: CASSLQGLAGLETQYF; cdr3_nt: TGTGCCAGCAGCTTACAGGGACTAGCGGGACTAGAGACCCAGTACTTC
cdr3_length: 13; d_call: .; j_call: TRBJ2-5; clone_size: .; v_call: TRBV7-9; cdr3_aa: CASSFGQQETQYF; cdr3_nt: TGTGCCAGCAGCTTTGGACAGCAAGAGACCCAGTACTTC
cdr3_length: 16; d_call: .; j_call: TRBJ1-3; clone_size: .; v_call: TRBV3-1/TRBV3-2; cdr3_aa: CASSQERRGDGNTIYF; cdr3_nt: TGTGCCAGCAGCCAAGAGCGTCGGGGAGATGGAAACACCATATATTTT
cdr3_length: 15; d_call: TRBD2; j_call: TRBJ2-3; clone_size: .; v_call: TRBV30; cdr3_aa: CAWMGGGGGPDTQYF; cdr3_nt: TGTGCCTGGATGGGCGGCGGGGGGGGTCCGGATACGCAGTATTTT